The entry that follows covers one TCR beta chain sequence. Its antigen is undetermined. Other nucleotide sequences from this sample produce the same CDR3. Treatment here: over 15 received Ad26.COV2.S at low or high dose, single or two shots; five or six received placebo; per-sample allocation not given. All samples were drawn on day 63, counting from the first vaccine or placebo injection. The donor's status was that of an adult aged 18-55 years in Boston. The data were obtained in a study of Ad26.COV2.S vaccination and SARS-CoV-2 variants. Study results and limitations: Participants in the vaccine arm had higher spike-specific TCR breadth; placebo recipients had lower. TCR breadth and depth analyses may have underestimated total T cell responses. For non-spike TCRs, breadth in vaccine recipients resembled that in placebo recipients.

TCRdb's table, derived via immunoSEQ multiplex PCR, lists solely in-frame clones and lacks some. The table has some 370,000 clones, roughly 85% seen once. Trimming took 3 bases from V and 2 from J; bases not matched to a gene: 1. This CDR3 has 13 amino acids. CDR1 and CDR2 from the germline V gene are SGDLS and YYNGEE. The sample in question was peripheral blood, obtained in a trial of Ad26.COV2.S vaccine versus placebo. The TCR originated in a person between 18 and 59 years old who received the Ad26.COV2.S COVID-19 vaccine or a placebo. This rearrangement joins TRBV9 to TRBJ2-7, with 8 bases lining up with TRBD1. CDR3 DNA sequence: TGTGCCAGCAGCGCACAGGGGGCCTACGAGCAGTACTTC. Encoded protein: CASSAQGAYEQYF.